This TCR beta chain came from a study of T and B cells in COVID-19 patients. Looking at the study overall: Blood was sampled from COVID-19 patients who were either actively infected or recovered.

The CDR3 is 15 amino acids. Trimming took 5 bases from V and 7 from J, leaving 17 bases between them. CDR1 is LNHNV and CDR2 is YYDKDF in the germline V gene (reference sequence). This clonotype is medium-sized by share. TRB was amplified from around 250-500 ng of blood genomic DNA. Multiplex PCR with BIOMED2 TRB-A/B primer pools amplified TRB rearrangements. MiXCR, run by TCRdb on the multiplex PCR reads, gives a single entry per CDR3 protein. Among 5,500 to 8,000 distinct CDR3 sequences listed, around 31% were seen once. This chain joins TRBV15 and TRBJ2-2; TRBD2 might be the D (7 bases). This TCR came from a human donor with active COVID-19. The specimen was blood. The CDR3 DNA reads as TGTGCCACCAGCGCTCTCGGGGGGCAGGGCGGGGAGCTGTTTTTT. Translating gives CATSALGGQGGELFF. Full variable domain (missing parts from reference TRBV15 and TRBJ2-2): DAMVIQNPRYQVTQFGKPVTLSCSQTLNHNVMYWYQQKSSQAPKLLFHYYDKDFNNEADTPDNFQSRRPNTSFCFLDIRSPGLGDTAMYLCATSALGGQGGELFFGEGSRLTVL.